These 4 T cell receptor beta chains came from one sample sequenced in a study of blood T cell repertoires in COVID-19. Some clones are missing from TCRdb's copy, which holds only in-frame ones; the method was immunoSEQ multiplex PCR. The sample includes some 52,000 clones, roughly 89% seen only once; the top ten take roughly 5.3%. Sequencing was performed on peripheral blood. The receptors derive from a man in his 60s with active COVID-19.

V gene TRBV7-2 combines with J gene TRBJ2-5; 8 positions agree with TRBD1. Germline-derived CDR1 and CDR2 are SGHTA and FQGNSA. This CDR3 region has 15 residues. The junction had 6 bases not matched to a gene; V was cut back by 4 bases and J by 2 bases. The CDR3 DNA reads TGTGCCAGCAGCTCGGGACAGGTACTACAAGAGACCCAGTACTTC. Protein product: CASSSGQVLQETQYF.

This rearrangement joins TRBV10-3 to TRBJ1-2; D is unresolved. The CDR3 runs to 13 residues. The germline V gene has CDR1 ENHRY and CDR2 SYGVKD. V was clipped by 5 bases and J by 2 bases, with 9 bases between them. CDR3 in amino acids: CAISPERNYGYTF. CDR3 DNA sequence: TGTGCCATCAGTCCCGAACGGAACTATGGCTACACCTTC.

The chain joins TRBV5-1 to TRBJ1-1, with 9 positions matching TRBD1. The CDR3 extends over 15 amino acids. Germline lookup yields CDR1 SGHRS and CDR2 YFSETQ. V lost 3 bases to trimming and J lost 0 bases; unmatched junction nucleotides: 3. The CDR3 reads CASSSGTGMNTEAFF. CDR3 nucleotides: TGCGCCAGCAGCTCCGGGACAGGGATGAACACTGAAGCTTTCTTT.

This clone has a handful of counts. The V and J genes are TRBV6-2 or TRBV6-3 and TRBJ1-5; D remains ambiguous. The CDR3 consists of 14 residues. Trimming shortened V by 5 bases and J by 4 bases, and 12 bases separated the two germline ends. CDR1 MNHEY and CDR2 SVGEGT come from the germline V gene. The chain's CDR3 is CASSITGLNQPQHF. The DNA for the CDR3 is TGTGCCAGCAGTATAACGGGATTAAATCAGCCCCAGCATTTT.